The 21 T cell receptor beta chains below come from one sample, sequenced in a study of radiotherapy plus CTLA-4 blockade in lung cancer. Here immunoSEQ multiplex PCR was the method, and the copy in TCRdb shows in-frame clones only, minus some. Among roughly 97,000 clones listed, around 79% were seen once. The source material was peripheral blood, sampled from a patient treated with radiotherapy plus ipilimumab. These receptors were taken from a human donor with non-small cell lung cancer who had a partial response to radiotherapy plus ipilimumab. Some clones in this sample may be carry-over from other donors' samples.

V usage is TRBV7-2 and J usage is TRBJ2-7; possible D gene TRBD1, 6 bases. V gave up 3 bases and J gave up 3 bases, with 15 bases separating them. Germline values: CDR1 SGHTA, CDR2 FQGNSA. The CDR3 has 15 residues. The CDR3 sequence: CASSFPPTGNYEQYF. The CDR3 DNA follows: TGTGCCAGCAGCTTTCCGCCGACAGGAAACTACGAGCAGTACTTC.

The CDR3 protein is CASSSGQGYEKLFF. CDR3 nucleotides: TGCGCCAGCAGCTCGGGACAGGGGTATGAAAAACTGTTTTTT. This chain connects TRBV5-1 to TRBJ1-4; 10 bases map to TRBD1. Trimming removed 3 bases from V and 6 bases from J; junction bases left unmatched: 2. The germline V gene encodes CDR1 SGHRS and CDR2 YFSETQ. The CDR3 has 14 amino acids.

The chain carries TRBV2 and TRBJ1-4; 8 bases align to TRBD1. Germline CDR1 and CDR2: SNHLY and FYNNEI. The junction had 5 bases not matched to a gene; V was cut back by 6 bases and J by 5 bases. The length of the CDR3 is 14 residues. DNA of the CDR3: TGTGCCAGCAGACAGGACAGGGTAAATGAAAAACTGTTTTTT. Amino acid sequence: CASRQDRVNEKLFF.

The CDR3 DNA is TGTGCCAGCAATTCCTGGGGAGCGACAGATACGCAGTATTTT. Amino acids: CASNSWGATDTQYF. The J gene is TRBJ2-3, the V gene TRBV6-5; D is possibly TRBD2 (5 bases). The germline V and J ends were trimmed by 7 bases and 3 bases, with 14 bases remaining between them. Germline V gene data show CDR1 as MNHEY and CDR2 as SVGAGI. CDR3 length: 14 amino acids.

The rearrangement joins TRBV11-1 to TRBJ1-2; D is perhaps TRBD1 (5 bases). V was shortened by 5 bases and J by 7 bases, with 17 bases between the two germline ends. The CDR3 spans 14 residues. In germline, CDR1 is SGHAT, CDR2 FQDESV (reference sequence). The CDR3 protein is CASSPGTGGRGYTF. DNA of the CDR3: TGTGCCAGCAGCCCGGGGACGGGGGGTCGTGGCTACACCTTC.

The chain joins TRBV5-1 to TRBJ1-2; 8 nucleotides match TRBD1. The CDR3 contains 16 residues. The V segment lost 4 bases and the J segment 3 bases; nucleotides outside the gene matches: 11. Germline CDR1 reads SGHRS; CDR2 reads YFSETQ. This chain's CDR3 is CASSLQGAKKDYGYTF. In nucleotides, the CDR3 is TGCGCCAGCAGCCTCCAGGGGGCGAAAAAAGACTATGGCTACACCTTC.

V gene TRBV2 combines with J gene TRBJ2-1, with 7 nucleotides matching TRBD2. Germline V lookup: CDR1 SNHLY, CDR2 FYNNEI. This CDR3 spans 15 amino acids. V trimming: 4 bases; J trimming: 4 bases; junction bases outside the gene matches: 7. The CDR3 region is CASSVAGVVYNEQFF. As DNA, the CDR3 is TGTGCCAGCAGTGTCGCGGGAGTTGTATACAATGAGCAGTTCTTC.

The chain has TRBV29-1 and TRBJ1-1, with TRBD1 identical over 8 bases. This CDR3 has 13 residues. The junction had 4 bases not matched to a gene; V was cut back by 4 bases and J by 3 bases. Germline loops: CDR1 SQVTM, CDR2 ANQGSEA. CDR3 nucleotide sequence: TGCAGCGTTGTGGCAGGGGGCCACACTGAAGCTTTCTTT. Its translation is CSVVAGGHTEAFF.

V is TRBV7-2 and J is TRBJ1-4; D not certain. CDR3 size: 14 residues. In germline, CDR1 is SGHTA, CDR2 FQGNSA. V was pared by 5 bases and J by 0 bases, with 7 bases between. The CDR3 DNA is TGTGCCAGCAGCCCTCGAGCAACTAATGAAAAACTGTTTTTT. The encoded protein is CASSPRATNEKLFF.

For the CDR3, the DNA is TGTGCCAGCAGCACTACAGGTTTTAATCCCTACCTTGATCAGCCCCAGCATTTT. Translated: CASSTTGFNPYLDQPQHF. The V and J genes are TRBV21-1 and TRBJ1-5; TRBD1 is the table's D call and was not checked against the DNA. TRBV21-1 is classified as a pseudogene. This CDR3 comprises 18 residues.

The J gene is TRBJ1-1, the V gene TRBV14, with D possibly matching TRBD1 (5 bases). The V and J ends lost 2 bases and 0 bases respectively, with 13 bases between them. This CDR3 has 16 amino acids. From germline, CDR1 is SGHDN and CDR2 FVKESK. The CDR3 DNA is TGTGCCAGCAGCCAACAGGGTCAAGGGATGAACACTGAAGCTTTCTTT. Translating it yields CASSQQGQGMNTEAFF. Full variable domain (remainder filled in from reference TRBV14 and TRBJ1-1): EAGVTQFPSHSVIEKGQTVTLRCDPISGHDNLYWYRRVMGKEIKFLLHFVKESKQDESGMPNNRFLAERTGGTYSTLKVQPAELEDSGVYFCASSQQGQGMNTEAFFGQGTRLTVV.

The chain joins TRBV7-8 to TRBJ2-1; D is unresolved. Trimming took off 2 bases at V and 4 bases at J, with 18 bases between the two ends. There are 17 residues in the CDR3. Germline values: CDR1 SGHVS, CDR2 FQNEAQ. CDR3: CASSLKALGGTYNEQFF. For the CDR3, the DNA is TGTGCCAGCAGCTTAAAAGCACTTGGCGGCACATACAATGAGCAGTTCTTC.

V and J are TRBV15 and TRBJ2-7; tentative D call: TRBD2 (6 bases). Germline V lookup: CDR1 LNHNV, CDR2 YYDKDF (reference sequence). V shed 0 bases and J shed 6 bases, with 15 bases lying between them. The CDR3 length is 15 residues. The CDR3 here is CATSREGRGDTEQYF. The CDR3 DNA reads TGTGCCACCAGCAGAGAAGGGCGGGGAGATACCGAGCAGTACTTC.

V gene TRBV20-1 combines with J gene TRBJ2-2; D gene ambiguous. CDR1 is DFQATT, CDR2 SNEGSKA, per germline (reference sequence). The CDR3 totals 11 residues. V shed 1 base and J shed 7 bases, with 4 bases lying between them. The CDR3 DNA is TGCAGTGCTAGAGCAGACGGGGAGCTGTTTTTT. Amino acids: CSARADGELFF.

This chain uses TRBV7-9 with TRBJ2-3; D is ambiguous. Trimming shortened V by 2 bases and J by 4 bases, and 4 bases separated the two germline ends. This CDR3 comprises 12 residues. CDR1 is SEHNR and CDR2 is FQNEAQ in the germline V gene (reference sequence). The CDR3 protein is CASSLRADTQYF. CDR3 bases: TGTGCCAGCAGCTTAAGAGCAGATACGCAGTATTTT.

This rearrangement joins TRBV7-6 to TRBJ1-4; a weak D match, TRBD1 (5 bases). The V gene lost 6 bases and the J gene lost 3 bases, with 14 bases spanning the gap. The length of the CDR3 is 15 residues. The germline gives CDR1 SGHVS, CDR2 FNYEAQ. CDR3 protein: CASSLNRNPNEKLFF. The CDR3 DNA sequence: TGTGCCAGCAGTCTTAACAGGAATCCTAATGAAAAACTGTTTTTT.

With respect to this clone: Other DNA sequences in this sample translate to the same CDR3. The chain is built from TRBV5-1 and TRBJ2-2; the match to TRBD2 covers 8 bases. CDR1 is SGHRS, CDR2 YFSETQ, per germline. The CDR3 runs 18 residues. The V segment lost 3 bases and the J segment 7 bases; nucleotides outside the gene matches: 17. In DNA form, the CDR3 reads TGCGCCAGCAGCTCCCAATCGGGCGGGGGGCCAGGTGGCGGGGAGCTGTTTTTT. Its translation: CASSSQSGGGPGGGELFF.

V usage is TRBV2 and J usage is TRBJ2-7; a possible D gene is TRBD2 (5 bases). The V and J ends lost 10 bases and 7 bases respectively, with 17 bases between them. The V gene's germline CDR1 is SNHLY and CDR2 FYNNEI. The CDR3 contains 12 residues. As DNA, the CDR3 is TGTGCCACGGCGGGTGCTGGTAGTGAGCAGTACTTC. The encoded protein is CATAGAGSEQYF.

The V call is TRBV27, the J call TRBJ1-4; TRBD1 aligns across 8 bases. V trimming: 6 bases; J trimming: 4 bases; junction bases outside the gene matches: 10. The CDR3 has 16 residues. Germline V gene data show CDR1 as MNHEY and CDR2 as SMNVEV (reference sequence). This CDR3 is CASRPITGQVNEKLFF. CDR3 nucleotides: TGTGCCAGCAGGCCCATCACGGGACAGGTTAATGAAAAACTGTTTTTT.

The chain carries TRBV29-1 and TRBJ2-7, with TRBD2 identical over 9 bases. V shed 6 bases and J 6 bases; nucleotides not matched to a gene: 6. This CDR3 spans 12 amino acids. Germline V gene lookup returns CDR1 SQVTM and CDR2 ANQGSEA. The CDR3 region is CSVAGTSFEQYF. The CDR3 region has the DNA TGCAGCGTCGCCGGGACTAGCTTCGAGCAGTACTTC.

The chain employs TRBV28 and TRBJ2-1; 10 bases align to TRBD2. CDR1 is MDHEN and CDR2 is SYDVKM in the germline V gene. The CDR3 sequence is 15 residues long. Trimming removed 3 bases from V and 9 bases from J; junction bases left unmatched: 8. CDR3 DNA sequence: TGTGCCAGCAGTTTTAGGGGAGCGGGGGGGTTTGAGCAGTTCTTC. Amino acid sequence: CASSFRGAGGFEQFF.